What follows are 30 T cell receptor beta chains derived from one specimen sequenced in a study of spatial heterogeneity in lung cancer. Each CDR3 protein is one row after TCRdb ran MiXCR on the 5' RACE reads. The sample holds approximately 25,000 distinct CDR3 sequences, approximately 7% seen once. Time point given: sample taken at primary tumor resection. The input for sequencing was PBMCs, taken at surgery. The receptor set was obtained from a male donor with early-stage non-small cell lung cancer.

The J gene is TRBJ1-6, the V gene TRBV2; D not certain. V was shortened by 4 bases and J by 10 bases, with 11 bases between the two germline ends. CDR1 is SNHLY, CDR2 FYNNEI, per germline. CDR3 size: 13 residues. CDR3 nucleotide sequence: TGTGCCAGCAGTGCGGGGTCCCGCTCACCCCTCCACTTT. Translation gives CASSAGSRSPLHF.

This clonotype has at least ten counts. The J gene is TRBJ1-2, the V gene TRBV20-1, with D hard to call. Germline V gene lookup returns CDR1 DFQATT and CDR2 SNEGSKA (reference sequence). V lost 3 bases to trimming and J lost 2 bases, with 7 bases between them. CDR3 length: 12 amino acids. CDR3 sequence (DNA): TGCAGTGCTAGTGTTTTGAACTATGGCTACACCTTC. It yields the protein CSASVLNYGYTF.

This clonotype was detected ten times or more. V usage is TRBV18 and J usage is TRBJ2-1; the match to TRBD2 covers 7 bases. CDR1 is KGHSH and CDR2 is LQKENI in the germline V gene. With V trimmed by 0 bases and J by 7 bases, 6 bases remained unmatched. The CDR3 is made up of 15 amino acids. For the CDR3, the DNA is TGTGCCAGCTCACCACCGATGTCTAGCGGAAATGAGCAGTTCTTC. It specifies CASSPPMSSGNEQFF.

This clonotype has only a few counts. The chain couples TRBV20-1 to TRBJ2-5; D is unresolved. The CDR3 loop spans 11 amino acids. Germline assignment: CDR1 DFQATT and CDR2 SNEGSKA (reference sequence). The V and J ends lost 3 bases and 4 bases respectively, with 6 bases between them. The CDR3 DNA is TGCAGTGCTAGTTTTGGAGAGACCCAGTACTTC. As protein: CSASFGETQYF.

This clonotype was recorded at least ten times. This chain connects TRBV7-2 to TRBJ2-1; perhaps TRBD2 as D (6 bases). The germline CDR1 and CDR2 sequences are SGHTA and FQGNSA. V lost 5 bases to trimming and J lost 10 bases, with 18 bases between them. This CDR3 region has 14 residues. CDR3 DNA sequence: TGTGCCAGCAGCCTAAGGAGGGGTCGGGGAGAGCAGTTCTTC. Translation gives CASSLRRGRGEQFF.

This clonotype has a count of ten or more. This chain uses TRBV6-5 with TRBJ1-2; TRBD1 might be the D (5 bases). Trimming removed 7 bases at V and 2 bases at J, with 14 bases between. The germline V gene encodes CDR1 MNHEY and CDR2 SVGAGI. This CDR3 region has 14 residues. The CDR3 DNA reads as TGTGCCAGCACCCCGGACATTTGGAACTATGGCTACACCTTC. It is translated as CASTPDIWNYGYTF.

This clonotype was picked up many times. The CDR3 region is CASSPLDGRTEAFF. The CDR3 coding sequence is TGTGCCAGCAGTCCTCTGGACGGTCGGACTGAAGCTTTCTTT. J is TRBJ1-1 and V is TRBV28; D not resolved. V was clipped by 5 bases and J by 5 bases, with 15 bases between them. CDR1 and CDR2 from the germline V gene are MDHEN and SYDVKM. This CDR3 region has 14 residues.

At least ten counts were recorded for this clonotype. This chain joins TRBV12-3 or TRBV12-4 and TRBJ2-7; 11 bases align to TRBD1. Trimming removed 6 bases from V and 4 bases from J; junction bases left unmatched: 5. There are 14 residues in the CDR3. The CDR3 loop is CASRPGTGGYEQYF. The CDR3 DNA reads as TGTGCCAGCAGACCGGGGACAGGGGGGTACGAGCAGTACTTC.

This clonotype is judged medium-sized. The V gene is TRBV9, the J gene TRBJ2-3; TRBD2 agrees at 9 bases. Losses at the gene ends were 1 base for V and 2 bases for J; bases not matched to a gene: 2. CDR1 is SGDLS and CDR2 is YYNGEE in the germline V gene. This CDR3 is 15 amino acids long. The CDR3 nucleotides read TGTGCCAGCAGCGTACGCGGGGGGGCCACAGATACGCAGTATTTT. Amino acids: CASSVRGGATDTQYF. The variable domain in full, with the rest retrieved from reference TRBV9 and TRBJ2-3, is DSGVTQTPKHLITATGQRVTLRCSPRSGDLSVYWYQQSLDQGLQFLIQYYNGEERAKGNILERFSAQQFPDLHSELNLSSLELGDSALYFCASSVRGGATDTQYFGPGTRLTVL.

The table lists this clonotype with many counts. The V call is TRBV9, the J call TRBJ1-1; D ambiguous. Trimming stripped 4 bases from V and 4 bases from J, with 17 bases between. Germline lookup yields CDR1 SGDLS and CDR2 YYNGEE. The CDR3 is 15 amino acids. The CDR3 loop reads CASSTYDGRSTEAFF. In nucleotides, the CDR3 is TGTGCCAGCAGCACCTATGACGGGAGGTCCACTGAAGCTTTCTTT.

This clonotype was picked up many times. The chain has TRBV20-1 and TRBJ1-1; D is unresolved. From germline, CDR1 is DFQATT and CDR2 SNEGSKA (reference sequence). V was cut by 1 base and J by 4 bases, with 10 bases left in between. The CDR3 runs 13 residues. In nucleotides, the CDR3 is TGCAGTGCTAGAGGGGCAAAGGTCACTGAAGCTTTCTTT. Its translation is CSARGAKVTEAFF.

Many counts were recorded for this clonotype. The V call is TRBV5-1, the J call TRBJ2-1; D may be TRBD2 (5 bases). CDR1 and CDR2 (germline): SGHRS, YFSETQ. This CDR3 comprises 14 residues. V shed 2 bases and J shed 3 bases, with 9 bases lying between them. Written as DNA, the CDR3 is TGCGCCAGCAGCTTCATCGGGGACTACAATGAGCAGTTCTTC. Protein sequence: CASSFIGDYNEQFF.

This CDR3 reads CASRTGPNTGELFF. DNA of the CDR3: TGTGCCAGTAGGACAGGGCCGAACACCGGGGAGCTGTTTTTT. This chain uses TRBV19 with TRBJ2-2; 7 nucleotides agree with TRBD1. Germline V lookup: CDR1 LNHDA, CDR2 SQIVND (reference sequence). With V trimmed by 6 bases and J by 0 bases, 1 base remained unmatched. The CDR3 totals 14 residues.

Ten or more counts support this clonotype. The chain joins TRBV20-1 to TRBJ1-1; TRBD1 matches at 7 bases. The CDR3 sequence is 14 residues long. CDR1 and CDR2 (germline): DFQATT, SNEGSKA (reference sequence). V shed 1 base and J 2 bases; nucleotides not matched to a gene: 4. The CDR3 loop is CSARGGQTNTEAFF. The CDR3 coding sequence is TGCAGTGCTAGAGGGGGACAGACAAACACTGAAGCTTTCTTT.

This clonotype ranks as medium-sized (0.01 to 0.1%). V and J are TRBV28 and TRBJ2-3; D possibly uses TRBD1 or TRBD2 (5 bases each). The V gene lost 3 bases and the J gene lost 1 base, with 11 bases spanning the gap. CDR3 length: 15 amino acids. Germline V gene lookup returns CDR1 MDHEN and CDR2 SYDVKM. As DNA, the CDR3 is TGTGCCAGCAGTTTTAGCCTGGGGGGCACAGATACGCAGTATTTT. Residues: CASSFSLGGTDTQYF.

At least ten counts were recorded for this clonotype. The chain recombines TRBV10-1 with TRBJ2-1; D is perhaps TRBD1 or TRBD2 (5 bases each). Germline loops: CDR1 WNHNN, CDR2 SYGVQD (reference sequence). The V gene lost 0 bases and the J gene lost 2 bases, with 17 bases spanning the gap. The CDR3 is 18 residues long. The CDR3 sequence: CASSESMTIGTAYNEQFF. In DNA form, the CDR3 reads TGCGCCAGCAGTGAGTCGATGACCATCGGGACGGCCTACAATGAGCAGTTCTTC.

This clonotype was seen repeatedly, ten times or more. The chain uses TRBV5-6 and TRBJ2-1, with D possibly being TRBD2 (6 bases). Germline V gene data show CDR1 as SGHDT and CDR2 as YYEEEE. V lost 6 bases, J lost 6 bases, and 19 bases lay in between. This CDR3 region has 15 residues. Written as DNA, the CDR3 is TGTGCCAGCACCAAAACGGGACTCCTCTTCAATGAGCAGTTCTTC. It specifies CASTKTGLLFNEQFF.

Only a few counts were recorded for this clonotype. The J gene is TRBJ1-6, the V gene TRBV20-1; D is uncertain. Trimming removed 0 bases from V and 9 bases from J, with 12 bases in between. The CDR3 runs 14 residues. CDR1 and CDR2 from the germline V gene are DFQATT and SNEGSKA (reference sequence). The CDR3 here is CSAREPKAGSPLHF. DNA for the CDR3: TGCAGTGCTAGAGAGCCGAAAGCAGGTTCACCCCTCCACTTT.

The chain recombines TRBV11-2 with TRBJ1-2; a weak D match, TRBD1 (5 bases). Germline V gives CDR1 SGHAT, CDR2 FQNNGV. CDR3 length: 15 amino acids. V was shortened by 0 bases and J by 4 bases, with 12 bases between the two germline ends. The CDR3 is CASSLEGAGSYGYTF. The CDR3 coding sequence is TGTGCCAGCAGCTTAGAAGGGGCGGGCTCCTATGGCTACACCTTC.

V usage is TRBV20-1 and J usage is TRBJ1-5; the match to TRBD1 covers 7 bases. The CDR3 sequence is 16 residues long. Germline-derived CDR1 and CDR2 are DFQATT and SNEGSKA (reference sequence). V trimming: 2 bases; J trimming: 9 bases; junction bases outside the gene matches: 16. This chain's CDR3 is CSARPAAGGQLTPQHF. In DNA form, the CDR3 reads TGCAGTGCTAGACCCGCGGCAGGGGGGCAACTTACGCCCCAGCATTTT.

This clonotype was counted ten times or more. The chain has TRBV15 and TRBJ2-7, with a possible D match to TRBD2 (5 bases). CDR1 and CDR2 (germline): LNHNV, YYDKDF (reference sequence). The V end was cut by 1 base, the J end by 7 bases, with 14 bases between. The CDR3 sequence is 14 residues long. The CDR3 spells CATSRAALEREQYF. The CDR3 nucleotides are TGTGCCACCAGCAGAGCGGCACTAGAGAGGGAGCAGTACTTC.

This clonotype was observed many times. The V call is TRBV24-1, the J call TRBJ2-1, with TRBD1 identical over 7 bases. V lost 4 bases and J lost 1; bases outside the gene matches: 3. The CDR3 runs to 15 residues. Germline V gene sequence: CDR1 KGHDR, CDR2 SFDVKD. CDR3 sequence reads: CATSDQQGSYNEQFF. The CDR3 nucleotides are TGTGCCACCAGTGACCAACAGGGGTCCTACAATGAGCAGTTCTTC.

This clonotype was seen more than once but under ten times. This chain links TRBV2 with TRBJ2-1; TRBD2 matches at 8 bases. J was trimmed by 0 bases and V by 9 bases; bases with no gene match: 7. Per the germline V gene, CDR1 is SNHLY and CDR2 is FYNNEI. The CDR3 covers 15 residues. The DNA for the CDR3 is TGTGCCAGTTCGCTAGCGGGCCGCTCCTACAATGAGCAGTTCTTC. It codes for CASSLAGRSYNEQFF.

This clonotype was seen at least ten times. V is TRBV7-9 and J is TRBJ2-7; 9 bases agree with TRBD1. Per the germline V gene, CDR1 is SEHNR and CDR2 is FQNEAQ (reference sequence). V lost 5 bases, J lost 4 bases, and 9 bases stayed unmatched. CDR3 length: 15 residues. The CDR3 DNA reads as TGTGCCAGCAGCCAACCGGGACAGGGTTTATACGAGCAGTACTTC. Its translation: CASSQPGQGLYEQYF.

This clonotype appeared a few times. The J gene is TRBJ2-2, the V gene TRBV19; 7 bases match TRBD1. After removal of 8 bases from V and 0 bases from J, the junction contained 9 bases not matched to a gene. This CDR3 is 16 amino acids long. Germline values: CDR1 LNHDA, CDR2 SQIVND (reference sequence). Here the CDR3 DNA reads TGTGCCAGTGCCGCAAGACAGGGCTCGAACACCGGGGAGCTGTTTTTT. Translating gives CASAARQGSNTGELFF.

By its share, this clonotype is medium-sized. V is TRBV7-3 and J is TRBJ2-3, with D unclear. Germline V gives CDR1 SGHTA, CDR2 FQGTGA. The CDR3 extends over 13 amino acids. V was cut by 1 base and J by 6 bases, with 8 bases left in between. CDR3 nucleotides: TGTGCCAGCAGCTTAATATACGGTGATACGCAGTATTTT. This codes for CASSLIYGDTQYF.

This clonotype was picked up many times. The V call is TRBV10-1, the J call TRBJ2-1; 7 bases agree with TRBD2. Germline CDR1 is WNHNN and CDR2 is SYGVQD (reference sequence). The length of the CDR3 is 16 residues. V gave up 6 bases and J gave up 4 bases; unmatched junction bases: 12. This CDR3 reads CASRGGTGSDYNEQFF. DNA for the CDR3: TGCGCCAGCAGGGGGGGGACCGGGAGCGATTACAATGAGCAGTTCTTC.

The sample holds many counts of this clonotype. The rearrangement links TRBV7-2 to TRBJ2-3; 7 bases are a match to TRBD1. The CDR3 is made up of 15 amino acids. The V gene's germline CDR1 is SGHTA and CDR2 FQGNSA. The trim removed 0 bases at V and 3 bases at J, leaving 3 bases unmatched. The CDR3: CASSLALTGTDTQYF. The CDR3 bases are TGTGCCAGCAGCTTAGCACTGACAGGGACAGATACGCAGTATTTT.

In this sample, this clonotype turned up many times. The gene calls are TRBV2 and TRBJ1-6; 9 positions match TRBD1. The J segment lost 10 bases and the V segment lost 6 bases, leaving 10 bases of the junction unmatched. From germline, CDR1 is SNHLY and CDR2 FYNNEI. The CDR3 runs to 15 residues. DNA for the CDR3: TGTGCCAGCAGAGCTGAACAGGGGGCAAAATCACCCCTCCACTTT. Translating gives CASRAEQGAKSPLHF.

This clonotype has ten or more counts. This rearrangement joins TRBV2 to TRBJ2-2; possibly TRBD2 for D (6 bases). In germline, CDR1 is SNHLY, CDR2 FYNNEI. This CDR3 has 15 residues. V gave up 4 bases and J gave up 5 bases, with 14 bases separating them. CDR3 DNA sequence: TGTGCCAGCAGTGTAGTCGGAGGGCGTACCGGGGAGCTGTTTTTT. Encoded protein: CASSVVGGRTGELFF.